The next 15 T cell receptor beta chains were all read from a single sample in a study of T cells in Graves' hyperthyroidism and ophthalmopathy. Template material for amplifying TCR beta CDR3 regions consisted of RNA transcripts. A first-round RT-PCR of the TCR CDR3 used the HTBI primer set. A single record per CDR3 protein comes from TCRdb applying MiXCR to the multiplex PCR reads. The table includes 95,000 to 100,000 distinct CDR3 sequences, roughly 49% detected once. Material for sequencing was blood. These receptors originate from a woman aged 40 to 49 with Graves' hyperthyroidism.

The V gene is TRBV20-1, the J gene TRBJ1-6; maybe TRBD1 (5 bases). CDR1 and CDR2 from the germline V gene are DFQATT and SNEGSKA (reference sequence). The CDR3 totals 15 residues. Between the trimmed V and J ends, which lost 2 bases and 7 bases, there was a span of 15 bases. CDR3 sequence (DNA): TGCAGTGCTAGACGGCAGGGCGTCAGCAATTCACCCCTCCACTTT. It is translated as CSARRQGVSNSPLHF.

Ten or more counts support this clonotype. The V and J genes are TRBV2 and TRBJ2-7; 9 positions match TRBD2. Germline V gene sequence: CDR1 SNHLY, CDR2 FYNNEI. Trimming took 7 bases from V and 5 from J; bases not matched to a gene: 15. This CDR3 region has 16 residues. The DNA for the CDR3 is TGTGCCAGCAAGATCAGGGGAGGCGGGAGGGCCAACGAGCAGTACTTC. It yields the protein CASKIRGGGRANEQYF.

This clonotype was counted at least ten times. The V gene is TRBV7-8, the J gene TRBJ1-2; 9 nucleotides align to TRBD1. V was clipped by 3 bases and J by 8 bases; unmatched bases: 7. The V gene's germline CDR1 is SGHVS and CDR2 FQNEAQ. CDR3 length equals 14 residues. CDR3 nucleotide sequence: TGTGCCAGCAGCTTCCCCGGGACAGGGCAGGGCTACACCTTC. Protein product: CASSFPGTGQGYTF.

This clonotype was seen many times. The chain links TRBV20-1 to TRBJ2-7; 8 nucleotides match TRBD1. The J segment lost 5 bases and the V segment lost 6 bases, leaving 12 bases of the junction unmatched. In germline, CDR1 is DFQATT, CDR2 SNEGSKA (reference sequence). This CDR3 has 14 amino acids. Here the CDR3 reads CSAEEGRGRHEQYF. CDR3 bases: TGCAGTGCCGAGGAGGGCAGGGGGCGGCACGAGCAGTACTTC.

In its sample, this clonotype was seen many times. The rearrangement links TRBV5-1 to TRBJ1-1; no firm D call. The germline gives CDR1 SGHRS, CDR2 YFSETQ. V was cut by 6 bases and J by 5 bases, with 17 bases left in between. The CDR3 spans 14 residues. CDR3 residues: CASTTGGGLTEAFF. CDR3 sequence (DNA): TGCGCCAGCACCACCGGTGGAGGTCTGACTGAAGCTTTCTTT.

The chain links TRBV2 to TRBJ2-7; 9 positions agree with TRBD2. Germline V gene lookup returns CDR1 SNHLY and CDR2 FYNNEI. V shed 5 bases and J 6 bases; nucleotides not matched to a gene: 5. The length of the CDR3 is 13 residues. CDR3 amino acids: CASSSGTSSEQYF. In DNA, the CDR3 is TGTGCCAGCAGTTCCGGGACTAGCTCCGAGCAGTACTTC. The complete variable domain, with remaining parts taken from reference TRBV2 and TRBJ2-7, reads EPEVTQTPSHQVTQMGQEVILRCVPISNHLYFYWYRQILGQKVEFLVSFYNNEISEKSEIFDDQFSVERPDGSNFTLKIRSTKLEDSAMYFCASSSGTSSEQYFGPGTRLTVT.

Concerning this clonotype: Its ends do not fully match the called genes, so a read error is possible. The CDR3: CASSDQGASEALF. CDR3 coding DNA: TGTGCCAGCAGTGACCAGGGGGCCTCTGAAGCTCTCTTT. The rearrangement uses TRBV10-3 and TRBJ1-1; 8 bases are shared with TRBD1. CDR1 and CDR2 from the germline V gene are ENHRY and SYGVKD. The CDR3 consists of 13 residues.

Remarks on this clonotype: It may be a read error: a sequence one base away is much more abundant. The chain employs TRBV24-1 and TRBJ1-5; D not certain. V was cut by 6 bases and J by 3 bases, with 14 bases left in between. Germline CDR1 is KGHDR and CDR2 is SFDVKD. The CDR3 has 15 amino acids. This CDR3 reads CATSLSYGANQPQHF. As DNA, the CDR3 is TGTGCCACCAGTTTATCGTACGGCGCCAATCAGCCCCAGCATTTT.

This chain joins TRBV10-2 and TRBJ2-2; D is perhaps TRBD2 (6 bases). The CDR3 totals 17 residues. Germline V CDR1 and CDR2: WSHSY, SAAADI. Trimming pared 0 bases from V and 5 bases from J, leaving 16 bases between. The CDR3 is CASSESTRGTVTGELFF. The CDR3 bases are TGCGCCAGCAGTGAGTCGACTCGGGGGACGGTAACCGGGGAGCTGTTTTTT.

This clonotype came up many times. The gene calls are TRBV7-2 and TRBJ2-7; possible D gene TRBD2, 6 bases. Between the trimmed V and J ends, which lost 1 base and 4 bases, there was a span of 11 bases. The germline V gene has CDR1 SGHTA and CDR2 FQGNSA. This CDR3 is 14 amino acids long. In DNA, the CDR3 is TGTGCCAGCAGCTTAGATGTCGGGAGTTACGAGCAGTACTTC. It yields the protein CASSLDVGSYEQYF.

The genes are TRBV2 and TRBJ1-3; no clear D gene. The V end was cut by 5 bases, the J end by 2 bases, with 4 bases between. The germline gives CDR1 SNHLY, CDR2 FYNNEI. The CDR3 runs to 12 residues. The DNA for the CDR3 is TGTGCCAGCAGTTTTGCTGGAAACACCATATATTTT. Its protein is CASSFAGNTIYF. Using reference TRBV2 and TRBJ1-3 for the parts outside the CDR3, the full variable domain is EPEVTQTPSHQVTQMGQEVILRCVPISNHLYFYWYRQILGQKVEFLVSFYNNEISEKSEIFDDQFSVERPDGSNFTLKIRSTKLEDSAMYFCASSFAGNTIYFGEGSWLTVV.

This clonotype has ten or more counts. V gene TRBV5-4 combines with J gene TRBJ1-1; D is undetermined. Between the trimmed V and J ends, which lost 4 bases and 0 bases, there was a span of 10 bases. Looked up from germline, CDR1 is SGHNT and CDR2 is YYREEE (reference sequence). The CDR3 totals 14 residues. CDR3 nucleotides: TGTGCCAGCAGCAACGTGGGGATGAACACTGAAGCTTTCTTT. Protein product: CASSNVGMNTEAFF.

The chain carries TRBV7-9 and TRBJ2-2, with 16 bases lining up with TRBD2. There are 17 residues in the CDR3. J was trimmed by 6 bases and V by 3 bases; bases with no gene match: 4. In germline, CDR1 is SEHNR, CDR2 FQNEAQ (reference sequence). The CDR3 nucleotides are TGTGCCAGCAGCTTGGAGGGACTAGCGGGAGGGGCCGGGGAGCTGTTTTTT. Residues: CASSLEGLAGGAGELFF.

The CDR3: CSGTGELHYGYTF. The CDR3 nucleotides are TGCAGCGGGACAGGGGAGCTTCACTATGGCTACACCTTC. This chain links TRBV29-1 with TRBJ1-2; 9 nucleotides agree with TRBD1. The CDR3 spans 13 residues. Per the germline V gene, CDR1 is SQVTM and CDR2 is ANQGSEA. J gave up 3 bases and V 7 bases, and 6 bases lay outside the gene matches.

This rearrangement joins TRBV7-9 to TRBJ1-5; TRBD1 is a possible D gene (5 bases). Germline CDR1 is SEHNR and CDR2 is FQNEAQ (reference sequence). This CDR3 spans 15 amino acids. V lost 1 base and J lost 7, with 14 bases in between. As DNA, the CDR3 is TGTGCCAGCAGCTTAGTGGGGACGGTGCGGCAGCCCCAGCATTTT. Translation gives CASSLVGTVRQPQHF.